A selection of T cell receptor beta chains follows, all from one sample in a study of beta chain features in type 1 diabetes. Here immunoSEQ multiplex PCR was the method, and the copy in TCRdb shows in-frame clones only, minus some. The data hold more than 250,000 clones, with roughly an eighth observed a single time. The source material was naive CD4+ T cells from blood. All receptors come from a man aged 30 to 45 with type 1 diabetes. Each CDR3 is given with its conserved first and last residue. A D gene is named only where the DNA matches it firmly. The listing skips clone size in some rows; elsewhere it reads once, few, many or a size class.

TGTGCCAGCAGTCAGGACAGGGGGAACACTGAAGCTTTCTTT CASSQDRGNTEAFF TRBV27 few TRBJ1-1 TRBD1
TGTGCCAGCAGCTTCGGACTAGCGGAGTACAATGAGCAGTTCTTC CASSFGLAEYNEQFF TRBV11-2 - TRBJ2-1 TRBD2
TGTGCCAGCAGTGAGGCCAGGGCGAACACCGGGGAGCTGTTTTTT CASSEARANTGELFF TRBV25-1 - TRBJ2-2 -
TGTGCCAGCAGTTACTCGGTAGCGGGCTCTGGAAACACCATATATTTT CASSYSVAGSGNTIYF TRBV6-5 few TRBJ1-3 -
TGTGCCAGCAGCTTACCGGGACTAGCCCACAATGAGCAGTTCTTC CASSLPGLAHNEQFF TRBV7-3 few TRBJ2-1 TRBD2
TGTGCCAGCGGGACTAGCGGGGTCTCCTACGAGCAGTACTTC CASGTSGVSYEQYF TRBV2 - TRBJ2-7 TRBD2
TGTGCCACCTTGAGGTCAGCGGGATCGGTCGGGGAGCTGTTTTTT CATLRSAGSVGELFF TRBV15 - TRBJ2-2 TRBD2
TGCGCCAGCGCCGGGACAGGGGGCCCAGAGACCCAGTACTTC CASAGTGGPETQYF TRBV5-1 few TRBJ2-5 TRBD1
TGTGCCAGCAGCGAGAACTCCCAGCCCCAGCATTTT CASSENSQPQHF TRBV2 few TRBJ1-5 -
TGCGCCAGCAGCCAGCTACCGGGACTAGTAAAGATAGGGGACGAGCAGTACTTC CASSQLPGLVKIGDEQYF TRBV4-1 - TRBJ2-7 TRBD2
TGTGCCATCAGTTCGGGACAGGGCATGTTAGACACCGGGGAGCTGTTTTTT CAISSGQGMLDTGELFF TRBV10-3 few TRBJ2-2 TRBD1
TGTGCCAGCAGTTGGGCGGGGGAGACCCAGTACTTC CASSWAGETQYF TRBV28 - TRBJ2-5 -
TGTGCCAGCAGCGTCGGACTAGCGAGCACAGATACGCAGTATTTT CASSVGLASTDTQYF TRBV9 once TRBJ2-3 TRBD2
TGTGCCAGCTTACGGGGAATGAACACTGAAGCTTTCTTT CASLRGMNTEAFF TRBV28 - TRBJ1-1 -
TGTGCCAGCAGGACAGCCCAGAGAAACTCCGAGCAGTACTTC CASRTAQRNSEQYF TRBV27 few TRBJ2-7 -
TGTGCCACCTCTGTACTAGCGGGAGCCTACGAGCAGTACTTC CATSVLAGAYEQYF TRBV15 - TRBJ2-7 TRBD2
TGTGCCTGGAGGCTGGGGGGAGATACGCAGTATTTT CAWRLGGDTQYF TRBV30 - TRBJ2-3 -
TGTGCCAGCAGACTAGTTTACGAGCAGTACTTC CASRLVYEQYF TRBV2 - TRBJ2-7 -
TGTGCCAGCAGCTTAAGAGGTTCAACTAATGAAAAACTGTTTTTT CASSLRGSTNEKLFF TRBV7-9 - TRBJ1-4 -
TGTGCCAGCAGCGCGGGACTAGCGGAAGAGCAGTACTTC CASSAGLAEEQYF TRBV7-9 few TRBJ2-7 TRBD2
TGTGCCAGCAGCGGGACTCAGCGGACCTCCTACGAGCAGTACTTC CASSGTQRTSYEQYF TRBV5-4 few TRBJ2-7 -
TGTGCCAGCAGCTCACAGACAGGGCAAGAGACCCAGTACTTC CASSSQTGQETQYF TRBV7-9 few TRBJ2-5 TRBD1
TGTGCCAGCACCGTTAGCGGGACTAGCACAGATACGCAGTATTTT CASTVSGTSTDTQYF TRBV2 - TRBJ2-3 TRBD2
TGCGCCAGCAGCCAAGAAGGACTAGCGGGACTCGGTGAGCAGTTCTTC CASSQEGLAGLGEQFF TRBV4-1 - TRBJ2-1 TRBD2
TGTGCCAGCAGCCCGCGGACTAGCGGGAGGGAAGATACGCAGTATTTT CASSPRTSGREDTQYF TRBV7-8 - TRBJ2-3 TRBD2
TGCAGCGTTGAGGGAGATTACAATGAGCAGTTCTTC CSVEGDYNEQFF TRBV29-1 - TRBJ2-1 -
TGTGCCAGCTCACCAAGCGGGAGTAGGACCGGGGCCAACGTCCTGACTTTC CASSPSGSRTGANVLTF TRBV18 - TRBJ2-6 TRBD2
TGTGCCAGCAGCCCGAGCCGGGGACTAGCGGACTACAATGAGCAGTTCTTC CASSPSRGLADYNEQFF TRBV7-2 - TRBJ2-1 TRBD2
TGTGCCAGCAGACCACTACAGGGGCATGGCTACACCTTC CASRPLQGHGYTF TRBV5-6 - TRBJ1-2 TRBD1
TGTGCCAGCACTCCGAGTAGGGGTGACTATGGCTACACCTTC CASTPSRGDYGYTF TRBV7-2 - TRBJ1-2 -
TGTGCCAGCAGCGTAGCCCCTACGGAGACCCAGTACTTC CASSVAPTETQYF TRBV9 few TRBJ2-5 -
TGTGCCAGTATGCCGGGACAGGGGTACACCGGGGAGCTGTTTTTT CASMPGQGYTGELFF TRBV9 - TRBJ2-2 TRBD1
TGCGCCAGCAGCTCCTCTAGCGGGGCTCTCTCTTACAATGAGCAGTTCTTC CASSSSSGALSYNEQFF TRBV5-1 - TRBJ2-1 TRBD2
TGTGCCACCAGCAGAGAATTGTGGGGCGGCTACGAGCAGTACTTC CATSRELWGGYEQYF TRBV15 - TRBJ2-7 -
TGTGCCAGCAGCCTTGGTTCCGGACAAATCACCTTC CASSLGSGQITF TRBV14 few TRBJ1-2 -
TGTGCCAGCAGCGCCATACGATCGGGAGGGCCTACCCAAGAGACCCAGTACTTC CASSAIRSGGPTQETQYF TRBV9 few TRBJ2-5 TRBD2
TGTGCCATCAGCGGACAGGGGGCGGCAAACATTCAGTACTTC CAISGQGAANIQYF TRBV10-3 few TRBJ2-4 TRBD1
TGCAGCGTTGAACCGCTACAGGGGAGGCCTGGGGCCAACGTCCTGACTTTC CSVEPLQGRPGANVLTF TRBV29-1 few TRBJ2-6 -
TGTGCCAGTAGTATTTCCCAATTTCCTAGAAGACAGCTGAACACTGAAGCTTTCTTT CASSISQFPRRQLNTEAFF TRBV19 - TRBJ1-1 -
TGCAGCGTTGGGGACAGGCGCACTGAAGCTTTCTTT CSVGDRRTEAFF TRBV29-1 - TRBJ1-1 TRBD1
TGTGCCAGCAGGTACAGGGGGCAATTCGCTTTCTTT CASRYRGQFAFF TRBV6-6 - TRBJ1-1 TRBD1
TGTGCCAGTAGTGCACCTGGGACTAGCGGGGCTTACGAGCAGTACTTC CASSAPGTSGAYEQYF TRBV19 - TRBJ2-7 TRBD2
TGCGCCAGCAGCCCGGAGCCCTATAATACAGATACGCAGTATTTT CASSPEPYNTDTQYF TRBV5-1 few TRBJ2-3 -
TGCGCCAGCAGCTTGGGGCAGGGGAGTCCCGGGGAGCTGTTTTTT CASSLGQGSPGELFF TRBV5-1 - TRBJ2-2 -
TGTGCCAGCAGCCCCCTGATAGAGCCCTATGGCTACACCTTC CASSPLIEPYGYTF TRBV6-1 - TRBJ1-2 -
TGTGCCAGCAGTTTATTGGGACTAGCGGCGGAGCAGTACTTC CASSLLGLAAEQYF TRBV27 - TRBJ2-7 TRBD2
TGTGCCAGCAGCATGAAGTTGGGACAGGGGCAAGAGACCCAGTACTTC CASSMKLGQGQETQYF TRBV7-6 few TRBJ2-5 TRBD1
TGTGCCTGGAGTGCTAGCGGGAGTATTGGGCAGTTCTTC CAWSASGSIGQFF TRBV30 few TRBJ2-1 TRBD2
TGTGCCAGCAGCCCTCGACTAGTCTCCTACGAGCAGTACTTC CASSPRLVSYEQYF TRBV7-2 - TRBJ2-7 -
TGTGCCAGCAGGGACAGGGCTTATGTCCCCTACGAGCAGTACTTC CASRDRAYVPYEQYF TRBV27 few TRBJ2-7 TRBD1
TGTGCCAGCAGCAAGCCGGGACAGCCTTACGAGCAGTACTTC CASSKPGQPYEQYF TRBV28 few TRBJ2-7 TRBD1
TGTGCCAGCAGCTTGAGGGGGGGCCATCAGCCCCAGCATTTT CASSLRGGHQPQHF TRBV5-6 few TRBJ1-5 -
TGTGCCAGCACCGGGACAGGGTCCGACTATGGCTACACCTTC CASTGTGSDYGYTF TRBV2 - TRBJ1-2 TRBD1